What follows is one T cell receptor beta chain and its context. Germline CDR1 SGHTA, CDR2 FQGTGA. V lost 3 bases and J lost 6, with 11 bases in between. The CDR3 runs to 13 residues. This specimen comes from a study of blood T cell repertoires in COVID-19. As for the study in general: The United States, Italy and Spain provided the acute and convalescent COVID-19 samples.

Per the authors' pipeline: Cell counts per sample came from amplifying reference gene primers. The method was immunoSEQ multiplex PCR; TCRdb's version includes in-frame clones alone and lacks a portion of them. Clone size and the V and J calls come from that table; the DNA yielded D and trimming. This sample has tens of thousands of clones, with 89% found just once. This TCR derives from a man aged 55 to 70 with acute or convalescent COVID-19. Sequencing used peripheral blood. This chain joins TRBV7-3 and TRBJ1-1; no clear D gene. CDR3 in amino acids: CASSFSVGAEAFF. The CDR3 DNA reads as TGTGCCAGCAGCTTTTCAGTGGGCGCTGAAGCTTTCTTT.